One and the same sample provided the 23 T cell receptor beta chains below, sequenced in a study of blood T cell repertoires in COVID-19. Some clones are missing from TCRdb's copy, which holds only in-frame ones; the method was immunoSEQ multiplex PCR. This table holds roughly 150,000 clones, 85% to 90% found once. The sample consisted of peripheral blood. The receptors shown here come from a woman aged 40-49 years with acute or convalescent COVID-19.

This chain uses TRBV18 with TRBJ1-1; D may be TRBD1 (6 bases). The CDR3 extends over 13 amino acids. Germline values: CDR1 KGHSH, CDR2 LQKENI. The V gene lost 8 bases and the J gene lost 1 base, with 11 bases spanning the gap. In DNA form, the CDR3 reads TGTGCCAGCAATACAGGGTGGAACACTGAAGCTTTCTTT. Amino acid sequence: CASNTGWNTEAFF. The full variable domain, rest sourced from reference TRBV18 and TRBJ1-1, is NAGVMQNPRHLVRRRGQEARLRCSPMKGHSHVYWYRQLPEEGLKFMVYLQKENIIDESGMPKERFSAEFPKEGPSILRIQQVVRGDSAAYFCASNTGWNTEAFFGQGTRLTVV.

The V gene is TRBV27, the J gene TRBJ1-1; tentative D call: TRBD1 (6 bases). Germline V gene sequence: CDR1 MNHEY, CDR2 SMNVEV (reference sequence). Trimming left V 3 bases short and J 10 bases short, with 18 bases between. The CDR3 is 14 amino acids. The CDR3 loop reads CASSFMMGALGAFF. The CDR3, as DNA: TGTGCCAGCAGTTTTATGATGGGGGCGCTGGGAGCTTTCTTT.

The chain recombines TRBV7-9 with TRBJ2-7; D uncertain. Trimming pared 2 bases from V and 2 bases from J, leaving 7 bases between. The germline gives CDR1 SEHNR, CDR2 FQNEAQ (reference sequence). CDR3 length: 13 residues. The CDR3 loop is CASSLSGTYEQYF. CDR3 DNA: TGTGCCAGCAGCTTATCTGGCACCTACGAGCAGTACTTC. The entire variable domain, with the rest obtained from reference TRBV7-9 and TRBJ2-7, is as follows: DTGVSQNPRHKITKRGQNVTFRCDPISEHNRLYWYRQTLGQGPEFLTYFQNEAQLEKSRLLSDRFSAERPKGSFSTLEIQRTEQGDSAMYLCASSLSGTYEQYFGPGTRLTVT.

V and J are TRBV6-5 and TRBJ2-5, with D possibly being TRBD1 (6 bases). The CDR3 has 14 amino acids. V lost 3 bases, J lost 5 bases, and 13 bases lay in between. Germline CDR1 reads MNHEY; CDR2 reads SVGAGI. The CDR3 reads CASSYTQGTETQYF. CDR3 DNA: TGTGCCAGCAGTTATACGCAGGGGACGGAGACCCAGTACTTC.

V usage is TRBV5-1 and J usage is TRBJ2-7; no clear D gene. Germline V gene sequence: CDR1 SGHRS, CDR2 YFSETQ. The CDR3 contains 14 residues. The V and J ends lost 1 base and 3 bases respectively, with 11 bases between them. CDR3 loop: CASSLSGLHYEQYF. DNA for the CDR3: TGCGCCAGCAGCTTGTCAGGCCTCCACTACGAGCAGTACTTC.

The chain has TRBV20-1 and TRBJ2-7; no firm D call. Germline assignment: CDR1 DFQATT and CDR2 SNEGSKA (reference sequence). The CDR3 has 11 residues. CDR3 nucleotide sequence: TGCAGCGGCCCGACGTTGAGGGAGCAGTACTTC. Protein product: CSGPTLREQYF.

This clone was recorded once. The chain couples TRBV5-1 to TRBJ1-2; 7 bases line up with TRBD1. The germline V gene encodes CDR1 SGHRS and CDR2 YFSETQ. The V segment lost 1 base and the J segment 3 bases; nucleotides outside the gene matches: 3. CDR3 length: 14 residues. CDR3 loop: CASSLTGVDYGYTF. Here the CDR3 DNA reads TGCGCCAGCAGCTTGACAGGGGTTGACTATGGCTACACCTTC.

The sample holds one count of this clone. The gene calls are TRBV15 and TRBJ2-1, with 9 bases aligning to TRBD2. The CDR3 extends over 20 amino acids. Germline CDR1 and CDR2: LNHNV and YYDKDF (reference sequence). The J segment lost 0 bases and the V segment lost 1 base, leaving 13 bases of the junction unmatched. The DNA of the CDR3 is TGTGCCACCAGCAGAGCGTGGGGAGCGGGAGGCATAAGCTCCTACAATGAGCAGTTCTTC. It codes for CATSRAWGAGGISSYNEQFF. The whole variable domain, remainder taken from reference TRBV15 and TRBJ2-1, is DAMVIQNPRYQVTQFGKPVTLSCSQTLNHNVMYWYQQKSSQAPKLLFHYYDKDFNNEADTPDNFQSRRPNTSFCFLDIRSPGLGDTAMYLCATSRAWGAGGISSYNEQFFGPGTRLTVL.

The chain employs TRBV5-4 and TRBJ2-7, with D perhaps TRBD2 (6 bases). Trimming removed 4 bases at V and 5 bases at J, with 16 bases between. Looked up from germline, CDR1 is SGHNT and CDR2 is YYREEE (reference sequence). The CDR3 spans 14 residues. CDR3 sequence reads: CASSQTGLIHEQYF. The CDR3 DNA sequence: TGTGCCAGCAGCCAGACGGGACTGATTCACGAGCAGTACTTC.

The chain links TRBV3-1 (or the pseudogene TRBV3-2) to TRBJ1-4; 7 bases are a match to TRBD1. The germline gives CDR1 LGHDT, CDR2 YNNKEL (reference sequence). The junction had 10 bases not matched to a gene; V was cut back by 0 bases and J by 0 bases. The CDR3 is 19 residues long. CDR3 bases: TGTGCCAGCAGCCAAGATCGCTTGACAGGGACCGCAACTAATGAAAAACTGTTTTTT. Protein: CASSQDRLTGTATNEKLFF.

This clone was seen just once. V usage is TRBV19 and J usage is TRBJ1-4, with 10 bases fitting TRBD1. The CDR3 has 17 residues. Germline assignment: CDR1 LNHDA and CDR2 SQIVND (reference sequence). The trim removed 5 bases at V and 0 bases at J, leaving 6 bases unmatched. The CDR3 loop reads CASSSRDRGTTNEKLFF. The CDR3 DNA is TGTGCCAGTAGTTCCCGGGACAGGGGAACAACTAATGAAAAACTGTTTTTT.

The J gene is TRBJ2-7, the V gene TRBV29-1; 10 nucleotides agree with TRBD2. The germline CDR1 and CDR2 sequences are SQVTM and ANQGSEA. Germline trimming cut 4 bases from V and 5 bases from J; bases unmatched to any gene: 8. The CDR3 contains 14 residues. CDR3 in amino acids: CSVVFKAGGHEQYF. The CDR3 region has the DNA TGCAGCGTTGTATTTAAAGCGGGGGGGCACGAGCAGTACTTC.

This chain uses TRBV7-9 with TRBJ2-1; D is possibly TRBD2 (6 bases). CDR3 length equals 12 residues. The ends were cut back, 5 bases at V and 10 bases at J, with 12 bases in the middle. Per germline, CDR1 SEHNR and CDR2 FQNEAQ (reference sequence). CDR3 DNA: TGTGCCAGCAGCCCCGGGGGAGCGGAGCAGTTCTTC. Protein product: CASSPGGAEQFF.

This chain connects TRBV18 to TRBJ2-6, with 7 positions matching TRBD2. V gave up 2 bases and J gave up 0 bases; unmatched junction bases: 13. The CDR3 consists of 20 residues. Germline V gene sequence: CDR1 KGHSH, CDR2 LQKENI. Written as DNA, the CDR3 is TGTGCCAGCTCACCAAGGATGGGGAGGGCAGGGCCCTCTGGGGCCAACGTCCTGACTTTC. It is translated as CASSPRMGRAGPSGANVLTF. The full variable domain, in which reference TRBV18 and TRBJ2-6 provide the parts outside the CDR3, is NAGVMQNPRHLVRRRGQEARLRCSPMKGHSHVYWYRQLPEEGLKFMVYLQKENIIDESGMPKERFSAEFPKEGPSILRIQQVVRGDSAAYFCASSPRMGRAGPSGANVLTFGAGSRLTVL.

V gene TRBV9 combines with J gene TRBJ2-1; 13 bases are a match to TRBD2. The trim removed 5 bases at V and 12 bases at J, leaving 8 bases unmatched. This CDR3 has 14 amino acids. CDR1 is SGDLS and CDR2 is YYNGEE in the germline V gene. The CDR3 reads CASSKGTSGARQFF. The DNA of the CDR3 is TGTGCCAGCAGTAAAGGGACTAGCGGGGCTCGGCAGTTCTTC.

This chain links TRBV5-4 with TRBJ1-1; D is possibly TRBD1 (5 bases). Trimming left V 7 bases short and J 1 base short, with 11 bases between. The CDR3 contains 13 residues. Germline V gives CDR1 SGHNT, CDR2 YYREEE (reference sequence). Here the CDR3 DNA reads TGTGCCAGCGGAGGAGGGGCGAACACTGAAGCTTTCTTT. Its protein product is CASGGGANTEAFF.

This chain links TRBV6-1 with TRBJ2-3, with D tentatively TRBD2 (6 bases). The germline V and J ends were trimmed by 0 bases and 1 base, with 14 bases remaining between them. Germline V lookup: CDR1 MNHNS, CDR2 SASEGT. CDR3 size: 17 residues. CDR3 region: CASSEAGGGSGTDTQYF. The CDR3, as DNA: TGTGCCAGCAGTGAAGCAGGTGGGGGGAGTGGCACAGATACGCAGTATTTT.

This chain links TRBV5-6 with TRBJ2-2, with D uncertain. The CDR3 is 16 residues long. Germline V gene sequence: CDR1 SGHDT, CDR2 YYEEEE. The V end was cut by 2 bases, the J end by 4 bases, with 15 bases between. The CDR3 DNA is TGTGCCAGCAGCTTAGGTTTACAGATCCTCACCGGGGAGCTGTTTTTT. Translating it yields CASSLGLQILTGELFF.

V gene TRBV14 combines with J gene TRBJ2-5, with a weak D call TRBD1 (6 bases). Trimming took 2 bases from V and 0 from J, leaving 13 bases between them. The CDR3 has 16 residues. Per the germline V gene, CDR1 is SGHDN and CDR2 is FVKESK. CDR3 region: CASSQHGQRYQETQYF. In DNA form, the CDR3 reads TGTGCCAGCAGCCAACACGGACAGCGATACCAAGAGACCCAGTACTTC.

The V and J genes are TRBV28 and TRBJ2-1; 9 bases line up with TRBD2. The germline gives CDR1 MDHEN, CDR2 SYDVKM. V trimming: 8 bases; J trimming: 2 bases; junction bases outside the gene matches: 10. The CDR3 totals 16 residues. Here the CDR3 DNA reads TGTGCCAGCGGGACCTCCGCGGGGGGGCCCTACAATGAGCAGTTCTTC. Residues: CASGTSAGGPYNEQFF.

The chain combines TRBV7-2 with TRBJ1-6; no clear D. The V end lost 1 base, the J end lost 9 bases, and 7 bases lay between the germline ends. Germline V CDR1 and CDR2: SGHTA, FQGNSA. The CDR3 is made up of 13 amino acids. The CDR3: CASSLGQVSPLHF. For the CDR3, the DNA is TGTGCCAGCAGCTTAGGTCAGGTTTCACCCCTCCACTTT.

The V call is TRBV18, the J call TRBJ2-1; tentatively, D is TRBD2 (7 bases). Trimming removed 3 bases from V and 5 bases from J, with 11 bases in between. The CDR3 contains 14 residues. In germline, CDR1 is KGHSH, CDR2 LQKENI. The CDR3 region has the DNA TGTGCCAGCTCACCCCAAGGGGGGGACAATGAGCAGTTCTTC. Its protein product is CASSPQGGDNEQFF.

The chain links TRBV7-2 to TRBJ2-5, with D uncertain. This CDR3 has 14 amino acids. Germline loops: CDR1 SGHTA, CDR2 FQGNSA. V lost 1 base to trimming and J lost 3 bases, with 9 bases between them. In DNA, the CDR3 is TGTGCCAGCAGCTTAGGCGTACAGAAAGAGACCCAGTACTTC. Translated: CASSLGVQKETQYF.